This T cell receptor beta chain appears in the sequencing data of a study of technical replicates of blood from several donors. Using immunoSEQ multiplex PCR, the repertoire was profiled, and TCRdb retains in-frame clones only, with some absent. The table has 80,000 or so clones, 98% seen once. The germline V gene encodes CDR1 MGHDK and CDR2 SYGVNS. With V trimmed by 2 bases and J by 2 bases, 5 bases remained unmatched. The CDR3 runs to 15 residues. This TCR was sampled from a human donor in good health. The J gene is TRBJ2-7, the V gene TRBV25-1, with 8 bases matching TRBD2. Sequenced material: T cells isolated from PBMCs. The CDR3: CASSEPGTRTYEQYF. CDR3 coding DNA: TGTGCCAGCAGTGAACCCGGGACTAGGACCTACGAGCAGTACTTC.